Included here is one TCR beta chain sequence, with context. Its antigen is currently not known. Qualities for individual bases were not recorded, and no much larger clone is one base off. Participants in the prospective study were aged roughly 18 to 89 years, lived in some 24 United States geographic areas, and enrolled through a virtual design. In the prospective study, participants were assigned to cohorts based on the clinical history participants reported in a screening survey and a study questionnaire. ImmuneRACE Cohort 3 recovered participants were defined by two consecutive negative NP/OP PCR tests, healthcare professional clearance, or symptom resolution. Each participant in the prospective study had whole blood, serum and a nasopharyngeal or oropharyngeal swab collected by mobile phlebotomists. Additional blood draws and questionnaires over a roughly two-month period could optionally be provided by prospective study participants. Prospective study blood samples were shipped either frozen or at room temperature before DNA extraction.

The sample originates from a study of blood T cell repertoires in COVID-19 (dated by TCRdb to about 2020). Study-wide context: Samples covering the acute and convalescent phases of COVID-19 were provided by collaborators in the United States, Italy and Spain. The prospective study material was composed of cDNA or gDNA derived from T cells, B-cell-depleted T cells, or PBMCs. Deeply sampled blood TCRbeta repertoires from subjects exposed to, actively infected with, or recovered from COVID-19 were included in the dataset. The repertoires were made available in a free public database intended to serve as a resource for research on the immune response to SARS-CoV-2. The samples were drawn from the first 160 participants of the ongoing ImmuneRACE study and from under 1,500 subjects provided by 6 global collaborators. Sample metadata almost always included a de-identified subject ID, COVID-19 status, age in years and sex. HLA class I and class II types, where available, came from metadata supplied by the sample provider rather than from assay-based typing. What the authors observed across the whole study: The quantity of clinical and demographic metadata differed by source and by participant and was supplied without curation.

The V end loses 2 bases and the J end loses 6 bases, and a stretch of 15 bases separates them. The germline V gene supplies CDR1 MNHEY and CDR2 SVGEGT. The CDR3, from cysteine to phenylalanine, totals 15 residues. Just the 45-base CDR3 DNA is kept, in frame starting at base 1. TCRbeta CDR3 regions were amplified from genomic DNA using the immunoSEQ Assay, a bias-controlled multiplex PCR. As for how the authors treated the data: The number of nucleated cells in each sample was estimated by amplification of reference gene primers within the assay. To quantify the absolute abundance of each unique TCRbeta CDR3 rearrangement, sequence reads were collapsed and filtered. For each sample, productive Simpson clonality was calculated as the square root of Simpson's diversity index over productive rearrangements. In its TCRdb copy, this immuneACCESS table keeps in-frame sequences only and misses some clones. Where compared with another copy, unresolved V genes explain less than half of these, and the others have no known cause. The DNA gave D and trimming, while V, J and clone size come from that table. This sample lists a few hundred thousand clones; roughly 89% were detected once. The ten most abundant clones make up approximately 6.2% of the sample.

The rearranged chain carries TRBV6-2 or TRBV6-3 and TRBJ2-3; the D gene lacks a confident call. The source material was PBMCs or T cells enriched from blood (not recorded which). The TCR sequence derives from a middle-aged woman who had recovered from COVID-19. The CDR3 has the sequence CASSYDPGQADTQYF. Read as DNA, the sequence is TGTGCCAGCAGTTACGACCCAGGTCAGGCCGATACGCAGTATTTT.